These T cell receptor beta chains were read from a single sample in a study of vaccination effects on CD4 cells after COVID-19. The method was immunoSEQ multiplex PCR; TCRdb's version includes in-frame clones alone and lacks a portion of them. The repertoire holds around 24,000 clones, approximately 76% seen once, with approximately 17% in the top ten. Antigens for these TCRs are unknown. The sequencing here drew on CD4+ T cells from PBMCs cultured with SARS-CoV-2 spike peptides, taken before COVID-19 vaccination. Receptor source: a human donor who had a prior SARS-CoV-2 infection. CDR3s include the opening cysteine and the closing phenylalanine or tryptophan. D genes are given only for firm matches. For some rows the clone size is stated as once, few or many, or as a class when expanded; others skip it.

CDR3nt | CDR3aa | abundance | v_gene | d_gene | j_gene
TGTGCCAGCAGCTTAGCCCTGTACACTGAAGCTTTCTTT | CASSLALYTEAFF | once | TRBV11-3 | NA | TRBJ1-1
TGTGCCAGCAGCATGGGTGCGAACACCGGGGAGCTGTTTTTT | CASSMGANTGELFF | NA | TRBV5-6 | NA | TRBJ2-2
TGTGCCAGCAGTCCGATAACAGGGATAGCCTATAATTCACCCCTCCACTTT | CASSPITGIAYNSPLHF | NA | TRBV27 | NA | TRBJ1-6
TGTGCCAGTAGTATAGAGAGCTCTGGAAACACCATATATTTT | CASSIESSGNTIYF | NA | TRBV19 | NA | TRBJ1-3
TGCGCCAGCAGCCAAGAGGTGACTAGCGGTGGCAATGAGCAGTTCTTC | CASSQEVTSGGNEQFF | NA | TRBV4-3 | TRBD2 | TRBJ2-1
TGTGCCAGCAGCCTTACAAGGGACCCGTACACAGATACGCAGTATTTT | CASSLTRDPYTDTQYF | NA | TRBV3-1/TRBV3-2 | NA | TRBJ2-3
TGCAGCGTTGAAGTGGTTTACAATGAGCAGTTCTTC | CSVEVVYNEQFF | once | TRBV29-1 | NA | TRBJ2-1
TGTGCCAGCAGCTTTTGGGGCGGGAGGAGGACTGAAGCTTTCTTT | CASSFWGGRRTEAFF | few | TRBV7-9 | NA | TRBJ1-1
TGTGCCAGCACCCACAGGAGGGAGACCCAGTACTTC | CASTHRRETQYF | NA | TRBV13 | NA | TRBJ2-5
TGTGCCAGCACTATAAGGGGGCAGGCCCCTTATGGCTACACCTTC | CASTIRGQAPYGYTF | NA | TRBV6-5 | TRBD1 | TRBJ1-2
TGTGCCAGCAGCTTAGAGGGCGTTTGGGGTAATAAAGGGACCGGGGAGCTGTTTTTT | CASSLEGVWGNKGTGELFF | few | TRBV11-3 | NA | TRBJ2-2
TGTGCCAGCACTTTAGACCCAGGGGTACAGGGCTACACCTTC | CASTLDPGVQGYTF | NA | TRBV6-5 | NA | TRBJ1-2
TGTGCCAGCAACCTACCGGGACTAGCGGCGCAAGAGACCCAGTACTTC | CASNLPGLAAQETQYF | few | TRBV7-3 | TRBD2 | TRBJ2-5
TGTGCCACCAGTGATTCCGGATCTAGCGTCAGGGACAATGAGCAGTTCTTC | CATSDSGSSVRDNEQFF | NA | TRBV24-1 | NA | TRBJ2-1
TGTGCCAGCAGTGGTTGGACTAGCGGGGGGTATGAGGAGACCCAGTACTTC | CASSGWTSGGYEETQYF | NA | TRBV6-1 | TRBD2 | TRBJ2-5
TGTGCCAGCAGTTACGTAGGGGGCGAAGAGACCCAGTACTTC | CASSYVGGEETQYF | NA | TRBV6-5 | TRBD1 | TRBJ2-5
TGTGCCAGCAGCTTGGGACAGACTGAGAATCAGCCCCAGCATTTT | CASSLGQTENQPQHF | few | TRBV7-2 | TRBD1 | TRBJ1-5
TGTGCCAGCGATAAGCTAGCGGGAACGCACTCCTACGAGCAGTACTTC | CASDKLAGTHSYEQYF | NA | TRBV5-6 | TRBD2 | TRBJ2-7
TGCGCCAGCAGCTTGGTTGGCAACACCGGGGAGCTGTTTTTT | CASSLVGNTGELFF | NA | TRBV5-1 | NA | TRBJ2-2
TGCGCCAGCAGTCCCCCGGCAGGGGGCGTCTACACTGAAGCTTTCTTT | CASSPPAGGVYTEAFF | once | TRBV5-1 | TRBD1 | TRBJ1-1
TGTGCCAGCAGTTACTCAGACAGGGCCAATGGCTACACCTTC | CASSYSDRANGYTF | few | TRBV6-5 | TRBD1 | TRBJ1-2
TGCGCCAGCCCACGGGGCCCCTACGAGCAGTACTTC | CASPRGPYEQYF | NA | TRBV10-1 | NA | TRBJ2-7
TGTGCCAGCAGGCTACAGGGGACCGTGATCGAGCAGTACTTC | CASRLQGTVIEQYF | once | TRBV5-6 | TRBD1 | TRBJ2-7
TGCAGTGCTAGTGGGGGCCCGGTGGGGAATGAGCAGTTCTTC | CSASGGPVGNEQFF | NA | TRBV20-1 | NA | TRBJ2-1
TGTGCCAGCAGCTTAGACACGTCGGGGACAGGAGGCACCGGGGAGCTGTTTTTT | CASSLDTSGTGGTGELFF | NA | TRBV11-2 | TRBD1 | TRBJ2-2
TGTGCCATCAGTGATGGGGAGGCCCCTGTTGGCTACACCTTC | CAISDGEAPVGYTF | NA | TRBV10-3 | NA | TRBJ1-2
TGTGCCAGCAGTTACAAGTTGCGGACAGGGACGTACGAGCAGTACTTC | CASSYKLRTGTYEQYF | NA | TRBV6-5 | TRBD1 | TRBJ2-7
TGCGCCAGCAGCATTGCTTCCAATCAGCCCCAGCATTTT | CASSIASNQPQHF | NA | TRBV10-1 | NA | TRBJ1-5
TGTGCCAGCAGCCCTCCCAATACAGAAGAAGCTTTCTTT | CASSPPNTEEAFF | NA | TRBV9 | NA | TRBJ1-1
TGTGCCAGCAGCCAAGTATCCGGGACGATGGGCTACACCTTC | CASSQVSGTMGYTF | NA | TRBV4-2 | NA | TRBJ1-2
TGTGCCAGCAGCTTAGGGATGGGGTTCGTGGAGCTGTTTTTT | CASSLGMGFVELFF | NA | TRBV7-9 | NA | TRBJ2-2
TGTGCCAGCAGCTTAATCGTGGGAGAGGGAAACGAGCAGTACTTC | CASSLIVGEGNEQYF | NA | TRBV7-2 | NA | TRBJ2-7
TGTGCTAGCAGTCGTGGACAGACCACCGGGGAGCTGTTTTTT | CASSRGQTTGELFF | NA | TRBV7-7 | NA | TRBJ2-2
TGTGCCAGTCTTGGACGGAACACCGGGGAGCTGTTTTTT | CASLGRNTGELFF | NA | TRBV19 | NA | TRBJ2-2
TGTGCCAGCAGCTTAAAACCCGGAAGGGGTGAAAAACTGTTTTTT | CASSLKPGRGEKLFF | NA | TRBV9 | NA | TRBJ1-4
TGTGCCAGCAGCTTGGCCCGACAGTATGTTAACTATGGCTACACCTTC | CASSLARQYVNYGYTF | NA | TRBV5-6 | NA | TRBJ1-2
TGTGCCAGCAGCCAAGTCTCTGGAGGGCAGGGGGCGAACTACGAGCAGTACTTC | CASSQVSGGQGANYEQYF | few | TRBV16 | TRBD1 | TRBJ2-7
TGCGCCAGCAGCTTGTGGGAGCGGGATAGCACAGATACGCAGTATTTT | CASSLWERDSTDTQYF | NA | TRBV5-1 | TRBD2 | TRBJ2-3
TGTGCCAGCAGCGGCGGTGGGTATGGCTACACCTTC | CASSGGGYGYTF | NA | TRBV9 | NA | TRBJ1-2
TGTGCCAGCATGGGGCGGGAGGTAGGTGAGCAGTTCTTC | CASMGREVGEQFF | few | TRBV7-8 | TRBD2 | TRBJ2-1
TGTGCCAGCTCACCGACCCCTCTGAGTGAAGCTTTCTTT | CASSPTPLSEAFF | few | TRBV18 | NA | TRBJ1-1